The 8 T cell receptor beta chains in this list originate from one sample, sequenced in a study of spatial heterogeneity in lung cancer. TCRdb passed the 5' RACE reads through MiXCR, listing each CDR3 protein once. The repertoire holds tens of thousands of distinct CDR3 sequences, with 4% to 6% as singletons. Time point meaning: sample taken at primary tumor resection. No cells were sorted before sequencing. The whole RNA sequenced was extracted from tumor, nontumor lung or frozen PBMC. Sequencing used PBMCs, obtained at surgery. Every receptor here comes from a female donor with early-stage non-small cell lung cancer.

This clonotype was seen repeatedly, ten times or more. The chain is built from TRBV29-1 and TRBJ2-3, with 9 positions matching TRBD1. The CDR3 runs to 13 residues. After removal of 7 bases from V and 4 bases from J, the junction contained 6 bases not matched to a gene. Per germline, CDR1 SQVTM and CDR2 ANQGSEA. The CDR3 is CSANRGRPDTQYF. CDR3 sequence (DNA): TGCAGCGCAAACAGGGGGCGGCCAGATACGCAGTATTTT.

This clonotype was picked up many times. The rearrangement joins TRBV7-6 to TRBJ2-7; D might be TRBD2 (6 bases). This CDR3 has 16 amino acids. V was trimmed by 5 bases and J by 0 bases, leaving 17 bases between them. Per the germline V gene, CDR1 is SGHVS and CDR2 is FNYEAQ. The CDR3 spells CASSRNSGLSSYEQYF. CDR3 nucleotides: TGTGCCAGCAGCCGAAATAGCGGCCTGAGCTCCTACGAGCAGTACTTC. Full variable domain (remainder filled in from reference TRBV7-6 and TRBJ2-7): GAGVSQSPRYKVTKRGQDVALRCDPISGHVSLYWYRQALGQGPEFLTYFNYEAQQDKSGLPNDRFSAERPEGSISTLTIQRTEQRDSAMYRCASSRNSGLSSYEQYFGPGTRLTVT.

Ten or more counts support this clonotype. The chain carries TRBV10-3 and TRBJ1-5, with D possibly matching TRBD1 (6 bases). CDR3 length: 12 amino acids. V shed 4 bases and J shed 5 bases, with 6 bases lying between them. Germline lookup yields CDR1 ENHRY and CDR2 SYGVKD. As DNA, the CDR3 is TGTGCCATCAGTGCAGGGGATCAGCCCCAGCATTTT. Its translation is CAISAGDQPQHF.

This clonotype has a count of ten or more. V is TRBV5-1 and J is TRBJ1-2, with D perhaps matching TRBD1 (6 bases). Trimming took 1 base from V and 5 from J, leaving 12 bases between them. Germline lookup yields CDR1 SGHRS and CDR2 YFSETQ. There are 14 residues in the CDR3. In DNA, the CDR3 is TGCGCCAGCAGCTTGACTGGACAGAGTTATGGCTACACCTTC. It translates to CASSLTGQSYGYTF.

Ten or more counts support this clonotype. V is TRBV15 and J is TRBJ2-3, with 8 bases aligning to TRBD2. CDR1 is LNHNV and CDR2 is YYDKDF in the germline V gene (reference sequence). J lost 3 bases, V lost 3 bases, and 11 bases had no gene match. CDR3 length: 17 residues. The CDR3 loop is CATSSPEAGDVTDTQYF. CDR3 nucleotides: TGTGCCACCAGCAGTCCCGAAGCGGGAGATGTGACAGATACGCAGTATTTT.

This clonotype was picked up many times. V usage is TRBV5-1 and J usage is TRBJ2-1, with D possibly matching TRBD2 (5 bases). The germline CDR1 and CDR2 sequences are SGHRS and YFSETQ. The length of the CDR3 is 15 residues. Trimming shortened V by 0 bases and J by 0 bases, and 7 bases separated the two germline ends. CDR3 sequence reads: CASSLEGSSYNEQFF. The CDR3 region has the DNA TGCGCCAGCAGCTTGGAAGGGAGCTCCTACAATGAGCAGTTCTTC.

This clonotype was found many times. V usage is TRBV12-3 or TRBV12-4 and J usage is TRBJ2-7; no clear D gene. The V end lost 8 bases, the J end lost 6 bases, and 23 bases lay between the germline ends. This CDR3 comprises 15 residues. The DNA for the CDR3 is TGTGCCAGCCGAGGCCAGTCTCCATCCCGGTTCGAGCAGTACTTC. Protein sequence: CASRGQSPSRFEQYF.

The chain uses TRBV9 and TRBJ2-2; 8 nucleotides agree with TRBD1. This CDR3 has 15 amino acids. CDR1 SGDLS and CDR2 YYNGEE come from the germline V gene. The J segment lost 1 base and the V segment lost 5 bases, leaving 4 bases of the junction unmatched. The CDR3 here is CASRSDRENTGELFF. The CDR3 DNA is TGTGCCAGCAGGTCGGACAGGGAGAACACCGGGGAGCTGTTTTTT. Full variable domain (missing parts from reference TRBV9 and TRBJ2-2): DSGVTQTPKHLITATGQRVTLRCSPRSGDLSVYWYQQSLDQGLQFLIQYYNGEERAKGNILERFSAQQFPDLHSELNLSSLELGDSALYFCASRSDRENTGELFFGEGSRLTVL.